These 14 T cell receptor beta chains came from one sample sequenced in a study of cytomegalovirus exposure and HLA in healthy donors. PCR amplification relied on 60 Vbeta primers (plus 13 Jbeta primers). Sequencing was performed with immunoSEQ multiplex PCR; in TCRdb, only in-frame clones are kept and a portion is missing. The data hold more than 150,000 clones, with approximately 85% observed a single time. Sequencing was performed on PBMCs. The receptors come from a young man in good health and CMV-seropositive.

The V gene is TRBV7-2, the J gene TRBJ2-3; TRBD2 agrees at 8 bases. This CDR3 is 14 amino acids long. The V segment lost 4 bases and the J segment 4 bases; nucleotides outside the gene matches: 4. Germline V gives CDR1 SGHTA, CDR2 FQGNSA. The CDR3 is CASSSGLAADTQYF. Written as DNA, the CDR3 is TGTGCCAGCAGCTCAGGACTAGCAGCAGATACGCAGTATTTT.

The rearrangement uses TRBV5-1 and TRBJ1-5, with 8 bases matching TRBD1. V lost 4 bases, J lost 4 bases, and 7 bases stayed unmatched. Per the germline V gene, CDR1 is SGHRS and CDR2 is YFSETQ. CDR3 size: 15 residues. CDR3 residues: CASSVTGDWNQPQHF. The CDR3 DNA reads as TGCGCCAGCAGCGTGACAGGGGATTGGAATCAGCCCCAGCATTTT. Supplemented by reference TRBV5-1 and TRBJ1-5, the full variable domain reads KAGVTQTPRYLIKTRGQQVTLSCSPISGHRSVSWYQQTPGQGLQFLFEYFSETQRNKGNFPGRFSGRQFSNSRSEMNVSTLELGDSALYLCASSVTGDWNQPQHFGDGTRLSIL.

This chain uses TRBV6-1 with TRBJ1-5; 7 positions match TRBD1. The V and J ends lost 4 bases and 1 base, in that order; junction bases with no gene match: 10. CDR1 and CDR2 (germline): MNHNS, SASEGT. CDR3 length: 17 amino acids. CDR3 residues: CASSANPARGSNQPQHF. In nucleotides, the CDR3 is TGTGCCAGCAGTGCCAACCCTGCCAGGGGGAGCAATCAGCCCCAGCATTTT.

The rearrangement uses TRBV21-1 and TRBJ2-7; TRBD2 is taken as the D call from the table, unchecked against the DNA. TRBV21-1 is designated a pseudogene. The CDR3 is made up of 16 amino acids. CDR3 loop: CASTKSQGLVTYEQYF. In DNA form, the CDR3 reads TGTGCCAGCACGAAATCCCAGGGACTGGTGACCTACGAGCAGTACTTC.

This clone is classed as medium-sized. The chain combines TRBV6-4 with TRBJ2-3; 11 bases match TRBD1. Looked up from germline, CDR1 is MRHNA and CDR2 is SNTAGT. The CDR3 is 15 amino acids. V shed 0 bases, J shed 4 bases, and the junction held 0 bases outside the gene matches. This CDR3 is CASSDSGQGADTQYF. Here the CDR3 DNA reads TGTGCCAGCAGTGACTCGGGACAGGGGGCAGATACGCAGTATTTT.

The chain is built from TRBV5-4 and TRBJ2-1; TRBD1 is a possible D gene (5 bases). V was pared by 5 bases and J by 4 bases, with 16 bases between. The germline V gene encodes CDR1 SGHNT and CDR2 YYREEE (reference sequence). The CDR3 extends over 15 amino acids. CDR3 nucleotide sequence: TGTGCCAGCAGTGGCCCAAGACAGCTATACAATGAGCAGTTCTTC. This gives the protein CASSGPRQLYNEQFF.

The rearrangement links TRBV9 to TRBJ2-7, with D tentatively TRBD2 (6 bases). The CDR3 covers 15 residues. V lost 4 bases and J 6 bases, leaving 20 bases between the germline ends. Germline CDR1 SGDLS, CDR2 YYNGEE. The DNA of the CDR3 is TGTGCCAGCAGCCCAAGGACTACCCCCCTCACCGAGCAGTACTTC. This sequence encodes CASSPRTTPLTEQYF.

Only one count was recorded for this clone. V is TRBV2 and J is TRBJ2-2, with D possibly matching TRBD1 (5 bases). Trimming removed 1 base at V and 5 bases at J, with 11 bases between. Germline CDR1 reads SNHLY; CDR2 reads FYNNEI. CDR3 length: 15 residues. The DNA of the CDR3 is TGTGCCAGCAGTGAAGGGGGCAGGGTGACCGGGGAGCTGTTTTTT. It translates to CASSEGGRVTGELFF.

This chain uses TRBV9 with TRBJ2-7; weak D call: TRBD1 (6 bases). The germline gives CDR1 SGDLS, CDR2 YYNGEE. V was clipped by 2 bases and J by 3 bases, with 12 bases between them. The CDR3 runs 14 residues. CDR3 region: CASSVAGVGYEQYF. The DNA of the CDR3 is TGTGCCAGCAGCGTGGCAGGGGTAGGCTACGAGCAGTACTTC.

V usage is TRBV11-2 and J usage is TRBJ2-2; possibly TRBD1 for D (6 bases). The germline V gene has CDR1 SGHAT and CDR2 FQNNGV. The CDR3 sequence is 15 residues long. Trimming stripped 6 bases from V and 6 bases from J, with 17 bases between. The CDR3 sequence: CASSFATGLAGELFF. CDR3 DNA sequence: TGTGCCAGCAGTTTTGCGACAGGACTCGCCGGGGAGCTGTTTTTT.

V usage is TRBV7-9 and J usage is TRBJ2-1; 10 nucleotides match TRBD2. V was clipped by 5 bases and J by 8 bases; unmatched bases: 9. The CDR3 is 15 amino acids. Germline V lookup: CDR1 SEHNR, CDR2 FQNEAQ (reference sequence). The CDR3 sequence: CASSHSGGVAYEQFF. The CDR3 DNA follows: TGTGCCAGCAGCCACAGCGGGGGGGTCGCATATGAGCAGTTCTTC.

There are a few counts of this clone. The chain joins TRBV27 to TRBJ1-4; the D gene is possibly TRBD1 (6 bases). The CDR3 has 15 residues. The germline V gene has CDR1 MNHEY and CDR2 SMNVEV (reference sequence). V shed 7 bases and J shed 0 bases, with 12 bases lying between them. CDR3 region: CASTDTGTTNEKLFF. The CDR3 DNA follows: TGTGCCAGCACCGATACAGGGACAACTAATGAAAAACTGTTTTTT. Complete variable domain (other parts from reference TRBV27 and TRBJ1-4): EAQVTQNPRYLITVTGKKLTVTCSQNMNHEYMSWYRQDPGLGLRQIYYSMNVEVTDKGDVPEGYKVSRKEKRNFPLILESPSPNQTSLYFCASTDTGTTNEKLFFGSGTQLSVL.

The V and J genes are TRBV7-2 and TRBJ1-2, with a weak D call TRBD1 (5 bases). Germline CDR1 and CDR2: SGHTA and FQGNSA. V lost 0 bases, J lost 6 bases, and 20 bases lay in between. CDR3 length: 17 residues. CDR3 in DNA: TGTGCCAGCAGCTTAGCGGGTGTCTGGGGCGAAAGAAATGGCTACACCTTC. Residues: CASSLAGVWGERNGYTF.

Only a few counts were recorded for this clone. This chain uses TRBV10-1 with TRBJ1-2; TRBD1 matches at 8 bases. Germline-derived CDR1 and CDR2 are WNHNN and SYGVQD (reference sequence). CDR3 length: 13 amino acids. With 6 bases clipped from V and 7 bases from J, the junction kept 7 bases outside the gene matches. The CDR3 DNA follows: TGCGCCAGCAGAGAGGACAGGGTTGGTGGCTACACCTTC. Protein: CASREDRVGGYTF.